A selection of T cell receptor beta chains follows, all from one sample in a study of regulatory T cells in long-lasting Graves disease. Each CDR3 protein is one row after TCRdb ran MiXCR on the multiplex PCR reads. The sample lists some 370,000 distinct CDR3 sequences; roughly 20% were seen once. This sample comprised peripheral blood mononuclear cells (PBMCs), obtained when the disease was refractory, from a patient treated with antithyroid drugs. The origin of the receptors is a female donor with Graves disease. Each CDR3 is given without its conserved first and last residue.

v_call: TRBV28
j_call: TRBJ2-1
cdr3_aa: ASSPPAGEGYNEQF

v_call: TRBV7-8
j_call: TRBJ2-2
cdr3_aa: ASSYRLAGTVMGTGELF

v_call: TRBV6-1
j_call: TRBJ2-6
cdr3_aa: ASSPKTGANVLT

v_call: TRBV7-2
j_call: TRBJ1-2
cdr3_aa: ASSQDRKYGYT

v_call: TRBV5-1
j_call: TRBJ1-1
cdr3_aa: ASSLHRGGGTEAF

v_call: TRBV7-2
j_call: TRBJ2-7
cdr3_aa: ASSLTVLGAYEQY

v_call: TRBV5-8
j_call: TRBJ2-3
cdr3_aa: ASSLPGGSRADTQY

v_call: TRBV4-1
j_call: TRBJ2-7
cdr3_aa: ASSQETGGFYEQY

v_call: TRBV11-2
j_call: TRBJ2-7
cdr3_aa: ASSLAGWGFGVDEQY

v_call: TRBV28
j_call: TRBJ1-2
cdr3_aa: ASSSPPGTANYGYT

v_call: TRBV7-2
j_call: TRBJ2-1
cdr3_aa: ASSARGRGVGEQF

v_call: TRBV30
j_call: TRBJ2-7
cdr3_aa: AWRTPYEQY

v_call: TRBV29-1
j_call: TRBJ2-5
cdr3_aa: SVTDRAGETQY

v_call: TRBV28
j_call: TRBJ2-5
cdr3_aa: ASRRRLALQETQY

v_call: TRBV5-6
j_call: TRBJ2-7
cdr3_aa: ASSLASGGSEQY

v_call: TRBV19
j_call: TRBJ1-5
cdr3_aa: ASSIAGQGVQPQH

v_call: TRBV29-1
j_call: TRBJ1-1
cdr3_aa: SVEGSGTGGAGNTEAF

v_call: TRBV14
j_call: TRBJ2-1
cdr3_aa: ASSQWGTGGRNEQF

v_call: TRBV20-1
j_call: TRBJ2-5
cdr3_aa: SAHERTSGEGGETQY

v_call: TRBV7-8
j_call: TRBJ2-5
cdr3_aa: ASSPGRHQETQY

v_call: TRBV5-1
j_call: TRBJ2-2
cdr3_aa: ASSSGTAEGELF

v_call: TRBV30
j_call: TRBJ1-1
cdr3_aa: AWMEVNTEAF

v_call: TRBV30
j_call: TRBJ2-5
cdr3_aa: AWSLLAGVRETQY

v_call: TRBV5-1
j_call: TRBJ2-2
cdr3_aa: ASSLGFGLPNTGELF

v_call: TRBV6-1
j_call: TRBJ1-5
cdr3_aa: ASTESSGGSNQPQH

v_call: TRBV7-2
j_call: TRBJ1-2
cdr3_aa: ASSFRGQGLYGYT

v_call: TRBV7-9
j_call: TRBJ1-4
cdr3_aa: ASSTAETNEKLF

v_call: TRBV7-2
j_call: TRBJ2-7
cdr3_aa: ASSRTRPGQISYEQY

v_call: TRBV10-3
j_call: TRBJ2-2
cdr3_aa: AISERGQGTNTGELF

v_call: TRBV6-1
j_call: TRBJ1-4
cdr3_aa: ASGGRGGANEKLF

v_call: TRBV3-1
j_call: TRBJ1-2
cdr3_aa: ASSGTWTGEGYGYT

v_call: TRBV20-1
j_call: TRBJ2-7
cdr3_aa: SASSRSAYEQY

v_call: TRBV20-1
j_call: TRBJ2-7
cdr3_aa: SAPSGGLSYEQY

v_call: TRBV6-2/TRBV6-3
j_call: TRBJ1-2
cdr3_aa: ASFRDRSYYGYT

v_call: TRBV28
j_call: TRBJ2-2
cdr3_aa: ASSSGGAGELF

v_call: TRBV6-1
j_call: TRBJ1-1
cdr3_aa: ASSEAPTEAF

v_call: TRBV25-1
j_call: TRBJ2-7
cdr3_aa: ASSGPISSYEQY

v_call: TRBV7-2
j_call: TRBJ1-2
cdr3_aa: ASSPISRDRGRNGYT

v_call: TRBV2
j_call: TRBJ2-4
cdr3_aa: ASSFGTGAKNIQY

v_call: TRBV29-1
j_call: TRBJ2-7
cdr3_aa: SVETASGSPYEQY

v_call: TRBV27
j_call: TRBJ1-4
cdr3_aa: ASSPGGGAAEKLF

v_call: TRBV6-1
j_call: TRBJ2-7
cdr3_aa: ASSETTGRTQRGQY

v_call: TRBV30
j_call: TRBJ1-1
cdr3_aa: AWSVRGGSEAF

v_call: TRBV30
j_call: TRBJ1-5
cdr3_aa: AWSEGHGQPQH

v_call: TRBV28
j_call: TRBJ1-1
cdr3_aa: ASSLQLEAF

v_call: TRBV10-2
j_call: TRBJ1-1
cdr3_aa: ASVYPGTGGGVNTEAF

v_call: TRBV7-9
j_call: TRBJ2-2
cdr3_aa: ASSLDHTGELF

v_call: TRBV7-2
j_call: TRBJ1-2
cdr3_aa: ASSSGQGGSAGYT

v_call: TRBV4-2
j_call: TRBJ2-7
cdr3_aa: ASSQGSGSVYEQY

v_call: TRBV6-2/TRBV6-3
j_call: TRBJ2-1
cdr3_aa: ASSPWASYNEQF

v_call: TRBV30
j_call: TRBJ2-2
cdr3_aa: AWSRLDGAGELF

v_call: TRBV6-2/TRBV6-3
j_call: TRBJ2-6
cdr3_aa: ASSDAGAGANVLT

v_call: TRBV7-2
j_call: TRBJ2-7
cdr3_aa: ASSLGLAGGYEQY

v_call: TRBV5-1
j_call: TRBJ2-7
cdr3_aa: ASSSGAWYEQY

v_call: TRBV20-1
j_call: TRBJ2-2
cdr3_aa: SALQGGGTGELF

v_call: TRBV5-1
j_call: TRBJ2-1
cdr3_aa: ASSPRPLAGVGNEQF

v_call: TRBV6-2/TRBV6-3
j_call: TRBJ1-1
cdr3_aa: ASSPGPSTEAF